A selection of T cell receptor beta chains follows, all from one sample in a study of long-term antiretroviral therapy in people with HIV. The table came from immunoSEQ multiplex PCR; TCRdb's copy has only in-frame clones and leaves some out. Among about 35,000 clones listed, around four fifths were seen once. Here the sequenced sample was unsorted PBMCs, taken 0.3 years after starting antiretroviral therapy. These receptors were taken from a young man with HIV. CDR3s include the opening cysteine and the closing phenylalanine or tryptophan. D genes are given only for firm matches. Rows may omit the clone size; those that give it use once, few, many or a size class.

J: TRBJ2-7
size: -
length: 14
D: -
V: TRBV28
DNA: TGTGCCAGCAGTGGGGGAACAGGGTTGCGCGAGCAGTACTTC
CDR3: CASSGGTGLREQYF

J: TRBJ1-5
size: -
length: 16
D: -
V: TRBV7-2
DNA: TGTGCCAGCAGCTTAAGGCCCACGGGGTTAAATCAGCCCCAGCATTTT
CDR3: CASSLRPTGLNQPQHF

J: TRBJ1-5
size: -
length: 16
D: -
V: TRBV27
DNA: TGTGCCAGCAGTTTAATGGGGGGGTATAGCAATCAGCCCCAGCATTTT
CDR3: CASSLMGGYSNQPQHF

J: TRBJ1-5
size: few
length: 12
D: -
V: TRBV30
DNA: TGTGCCTGGAGTAGAGGGGATCAGCCCCAGCATTTT
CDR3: CAWSRGDQPQHF

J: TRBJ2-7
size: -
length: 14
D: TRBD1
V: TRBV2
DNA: TGTGCCAGCAGTGATCAGGGGGCTGAGGACGAGCAGTACTTC
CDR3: CASSDQGAEDEQYF

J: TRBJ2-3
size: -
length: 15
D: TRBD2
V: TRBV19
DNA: TGTGCCAGTAGCGTTTGGGGCGGGAGGCCAGATACGCAGTATTTT
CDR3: CASSVWGGRPDTQYF

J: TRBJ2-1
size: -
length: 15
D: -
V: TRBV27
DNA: TGTGCCAGCAGCACCGGGACAACCGGATACAATGAGCAGTTCTTC
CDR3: CASSTGTTGYNEQFF

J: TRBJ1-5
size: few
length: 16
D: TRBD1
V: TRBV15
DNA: TGTGCCACCAGCAGCGCGGGACAGGGCGGCAATCAGCCCCAGCATTTT
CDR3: CATSSAGQGGNQPQHF

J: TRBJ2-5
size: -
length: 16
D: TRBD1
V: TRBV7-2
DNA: TGTGCCAGCAGCTCGTATCGGACAGGGGAGGAGGAGACCCAGTACTTC
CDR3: CASSSYRTGEEETQYF

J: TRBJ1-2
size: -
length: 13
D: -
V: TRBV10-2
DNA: TGCGCCAGCAGCTCGTGGGACCGCCTTGGCTACACCTTC
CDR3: CASSSWDRLGYTF

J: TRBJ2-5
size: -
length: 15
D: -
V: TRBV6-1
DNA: TGTGCCAGCAGCCGGCCCGCGTCGGGCCAAGAGACCCAGTACTTC
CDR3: CASSRPASGQETQYF

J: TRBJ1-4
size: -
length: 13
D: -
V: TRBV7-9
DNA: TGTGCCAGCAGCCCGAGGGAAAATGAAAAACTGTTTTTT
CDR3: CASSPRENEKLFF

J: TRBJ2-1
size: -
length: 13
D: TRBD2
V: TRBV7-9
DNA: TGTGCCAGCAGCTTAGATAGAGCGGGGGGGCGGTTCTTC
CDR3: CASSLDRAGGRFF

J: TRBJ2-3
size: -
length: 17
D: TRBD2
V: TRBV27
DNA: TGTGCCAGCAGTTTACAAGCGGGAGTACCGCTTGCAGATACGCAGTATTTT
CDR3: CASSLQAGVPLADTQYF

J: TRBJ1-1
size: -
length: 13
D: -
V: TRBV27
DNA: TGTGCCAGCAGTACAAGCCTGAACACTGAAGCTTTCTTT
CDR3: CASSTSLNTEAFF

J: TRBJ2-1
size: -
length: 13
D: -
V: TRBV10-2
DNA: TGCGCAAACCGGGTGGAGGCTTCCAATGAGCAGTTCTTC
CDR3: CANRVEASNEQFF

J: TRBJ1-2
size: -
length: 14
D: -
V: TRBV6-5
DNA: TGTGCCAGCAGTTACTCGACGGGCAACTATGGCTACACCTTC
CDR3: CASSYSTGNYGYTF

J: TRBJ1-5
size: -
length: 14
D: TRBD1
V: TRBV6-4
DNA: TGTGCCAGCAGTGAGTCAGGGGGAGGTCAGCCCCAGCATTTT
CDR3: CASSESGGGQPQHF

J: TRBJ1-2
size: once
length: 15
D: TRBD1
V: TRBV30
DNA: TGTGCCTGGACATCACCGGGACAGGTCCTTCATGGCTACACCTTC
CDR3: CAWTSPGQVLHGYTF

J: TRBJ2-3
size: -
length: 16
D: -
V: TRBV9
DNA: TGTGCCAGCAGCGTAGATCCGGGGGCGGGGACAGATACGCAGTATTTT
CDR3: CASSVDPGAGTDTQYF

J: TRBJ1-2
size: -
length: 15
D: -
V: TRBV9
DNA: TGTGCCAGCAGCGTAGGTAACAGGAAAGAAAATGGCTACACCTTC
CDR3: CASSVGNRKENGYTF